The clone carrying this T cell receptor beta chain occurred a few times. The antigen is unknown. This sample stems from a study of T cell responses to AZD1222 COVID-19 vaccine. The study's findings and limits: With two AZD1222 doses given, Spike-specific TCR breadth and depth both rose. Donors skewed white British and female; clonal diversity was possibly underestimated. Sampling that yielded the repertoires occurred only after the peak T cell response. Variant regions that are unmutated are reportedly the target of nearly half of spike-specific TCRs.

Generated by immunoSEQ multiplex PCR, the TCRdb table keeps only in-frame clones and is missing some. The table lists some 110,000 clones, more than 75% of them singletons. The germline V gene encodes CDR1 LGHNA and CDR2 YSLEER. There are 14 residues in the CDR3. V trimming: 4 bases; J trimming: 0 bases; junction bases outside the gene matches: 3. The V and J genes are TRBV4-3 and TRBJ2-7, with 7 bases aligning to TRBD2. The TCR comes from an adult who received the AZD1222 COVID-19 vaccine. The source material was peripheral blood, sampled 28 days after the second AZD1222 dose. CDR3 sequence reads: CASSRVAGSYEQYF. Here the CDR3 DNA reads TGCGCCAGCAGCCGAGTAGCGGGCTCCTACGAGCAGTACTTC.